The rows below give T cell receptor beta chains drawn from one sample of a study of brain T cells in children with intractable seizures. Repertoires were generated with immunoSEQ multiplex PCR, while TCRdb's copy carries only in-frame clones and drops some. The sample records roughly 69,000 clones, about 96% being singletons. Sequences were derived from peripheral blood, sampled at surgery. These receptors were obtained from a boy younger than two with focal cortical dysplasia and intractable seizures. Each CDR3 is given with its conserved first and last residue. The order of the fields is V gene, D gene, J gene, CDR3 protein, CDR3 DNA. D genes are given only for firm matches.

>TRBV27|TRBD1|TRBJ2-5
CASSPWTGGEETQYF
TGTGCCAGCAGCCCGTGGACAGGGGGCGAGGAGACCCAGTACTTC
>TRBV6-2/TRBV6-3|.|TRBJ1-5
CASSYRGNQPQHF
TGTGCCAGCAGTTACAGGGGCAATCAGCCCCAGCATTTT
>TRBV29-1|.|TRBJ2-7
CSVVTVTYEQYF
TGCAGCGTCGTGACCGTGACCTACGAGCAGTACTTC
>TRBV4-1|.|TRBJ2-2
CASSQVWWRGEGLTGELFF
TGCGCCAGCAGCCAAGTTTGGTGGAGGGGGGAGGGCCTCACCGGGGAGCTGTTTTTT
>TRBV7-2|TRBD2|TRBJ2-2
CASSLGASGRPSTGELFF
TGTGCCAGCAGCTTAGGCGCTAGCGGGCGACCGAGCACCGGGGAGCTGTTTTTT
>TRBV4-3|.|TRBJ2-3
CASSQGRVTDTQYF
TGCGCCAGCAGCCAAGGGAGGGTGACAGATACGCAGTATTTT
>TRBV13|.|TRBJ1-1
CASRRGGSGGTEAFF
TGTGCCAGCAGGCGGGGAGGGAGCGGGGGCACTGAAGCTTTCTTT
>TRBV28|TRBD2|TRBJ2-7
CASSLWRESLYEQYF
TGTGCCAGCAGTTTGTGGCGGGAGAGCCTCTACGAGCAGTACTTC
>TRBV9|TRBD1|TRBJ1-2
CASSVEGQGYYGYTF
TGTGCCAGCAGCGTAGAGGGACAGGGTTACTATGGCTACACCTTC
>TRBV6-5|.|TRBJ1-2
CASMSGKGDYGYTF
TGTGCCAGCATGTCAGGAAAGGGGGACTATGGCTACACCTTC
>TRBV2|.|TRBJ2-3
CASSLRGTSGEWAQYF
TGTGCCAGCAGCCTGAGGGGGACTTCAGGCGAGTGGGCGCAGTATTTT
>TRBV10-3|.|TRBJ2-7
CAINQGGLYEQYF
TGTGCCATCAACCAGGGGGGCCTCTACGAGCAGTACTTC
>TRBV19|TRBD1|TRBJ2-7
CATSQSSGTGTYEQYF
TGTGCCACCTCACAATCCTCCGGGACAGGGACGTACGAGCAGTACTTC
>TRBV7-3|TRBD1|TRBJ2-1
CASSLTPGTVYNEQFF
TGTGCCAGCAGCTTAACCCCCGGGACAGTCTACAATGAGCAGTTCTTC
>TRBV4-2|TRBD2|TRBJ2-1
CASSPIAGGPGENEQFF
TGTGCCAGCAGCCCGATAGCGGGGGGGCCCGGCGAAAATGAGCAGTTCTTC
>TRBV18|.|TRBJ1-1
CASSQGGSGTEAFF
TGTGCCAGCTCTCAGGGCGGCTCGGGCACTGAAGCTTTCTTT
>TRBV2|.|TRBJ1-5
CASSVNNQPQHF
TGTGCCAGCAGCGTGAACAATCAGCCCCAGCATTTT
>TRBV7-3|.|TRBJ2-3
CASSAGVGGTDTQYF
TGTGCCAGCAGCGCCGGCGTTGGAGGCACAGATACGCAGTATTTT
>TRBV6-5|TRBD1|TRBJ1-6
CASSYLLAGGNSPLHF
TGTGCCAGCAGTTACCTCCTGGCAGGGGGTAATTCACCCCTCCACTTT
>TRBV27|.|TRBJ1-4
CASSFVSEENEKLFF
TGTGCCAGCAGTTTCGTCTCAGAGGAGAATGAAAAACTGTTTTTT
>TRBV6-2/TRBV6-3|.|TRBJ2-2
CASSYSQQKGAGELFF
TGTGCCAGCAGTTACTCCCAGCAAAAGGGAGCCGGGGAGCTGTTTTTT
>TRBV10-3|.|TRBJ2-7
CAISEYKGPIYF
TGTGCCATCAGTGAGTACAAGGGTCCGATTTACTTC
>TRBV5-6|TRBD2|TRBJ2-3
CASSSGLAGGWSYF
TGTGCCAGCAGCTCGGGACTAGCGGGAGGTTGGTCGTATTTT